This entry lists 7 T cell receptor beta chains sequenced from one sample in a study of shared clonotypes between healthy human individuals. Using immunoSEQ multiplex PCR, the repertoire was profiled, and TCRdb retains in-frame clones only, with some absent. Of fewer than 3 million clones detected, roughly 90% appear once; the ten largest clones hold about 0.41%. What was sequenced was naive CD4+ T cells from PBMCs. As for subset: CD45RA+ positively selected. The receptors were sampled from a man aged 18 to 35 in good health. Some clones in this sample may be carry-over from other donors' samples.

The chain couples TRBV5-5 to TRBJ2-7; TRBD2 agrees at 9 bases. This CDR3 region has 19 residues. Germline CDR1 is SGHKS and CDR2 is YYEKEE (reference sequence). The ends lost 1 base at V and 3 bases at J; junction bases unmatched: 17. CDR3 protein: CASSLQGSLAGPWLYEQYF. CDR3 sequence (DNA): TGTGCCAGCAGCTTGCAAGGCTCGCTAGCGGGGCCTTGGCTCTACGAGCAGTACTTC.

The chain links TRBV5-1 to TRBJ2-7; TRBD1 aligns across 7 bases. The J segment lost 0 bases and the V segment lost 3 bases, leaving 6 bases of the junction unmatched. Per the germline V gene, CDR1 is SGHRS and CDR2 is YFSETQ. This CDR3 comprises 15 residues. CDR3 sequence (DNA): TGCGCCAGCAGCTGGACCGGGACAGACTCCTACGAGCAGTACTTC. Translated: CASSWTGTDSYEQYF. The full variable domain, completed using reference TRBV5-1 and TRBJ2-7, is KAGVTQTPRYLIKTRGQQVTLSCSPISGHRSVSWYQQTPGQGLQFLFEYFSETQRNKGNFPGRFSGRQFSNSRSEMNVSTLELGDSALYLCASSWTGTDSYEQYFGPGTRLTVT.

V usage is TRBV7-2 and J usage is TRBJ2-3; 9 bases agree with TRBD2. This CDR3 has 17 amino acids. With V trimmed by 0 bases and J by 3 bases, 7 bases remained unmatched. CDR1 is SGHTA and CDR2 is FQGNSA in the germline V gene. In nucleotides, the CDR3 is TGTGCCAGCAGCTTAGCAGTAGCGGGAGTGTTTACAGATACGCAGTATTTT. Protein product: CASSLAVAGVFTDTQYF.

The chain combines TRBV11-3 with TRBJ2-1; no clear D gene. Per the germline V gene, CDR1 is SGHNT and CDR2 is YENEEA. Trimming pared 5 bases from V and 5 bases from J, leaving 7 bases between. The CDR3 sequence is 12 residues long. The CDR3 DNA follows: TGTGCCAGCAGCCCAAATGACAATGAGCAGTTCTTC. Residues: CASSPNDNEQFF. Looking up the rest from reference TRBV11-3 and TRBJ2-1 gives the full variable domain: EAGVVQSPRYKIIEKKQPVAFWCNPISGHNTLYWYLQNLGQGPELLIRYENEEAVDDSQLPKDRFSAERLKGVDSTLKIQPAELGDSAVYLCASSPNDNEQFFGPGTRLTVL.

The chain joins TRBV28 to TRBJ2-7; maybe TRBD1 (6 bases). Trimming removed 6 bases from V and 6 bases from J, with 18 bases in between. The CDR3 contains 14 residues. Per germline, CDR1 MDHEN and CDR2 SYDVKM. DNA of the CDR3: TGTGCCAGCAGAACACGACAGGTTTGGTCCGAGCAGTACTTC. Its translation: CASRTRQVWSEQYF.

The chain joins TRBV7-9 to TRBJ2-3; 8 nucleotides align to TRBD2. Germline CDR1 is SEHNR and CDR2 is FQNEAQ (reference sequence). The CDR3 spans 17 residues. J was trimmed by 3 bases and V by 5 bases; bases with no gene match: 13. The CDR3 DNA reads TGTGCCAGCAGCCCACGGGCGGGAGGTCAACTGACAGATACGCAGTATTTT. It encodes CASSPRAGGQLTDTQYF.

The chain carries TRBV5-1 and TRBJ2-7; 9 positions agree with TRBD1. The CDR3 runs 14 residues. The V and J ends lost 4 bases and 6 bases, in that order; junction bases with no gene match: 8. CDR1 and CDR2 (germline): SGHRS, YFSETQ. CDR3: CASSAGQGGSEQYF. The CDR3 nucleotides read TGCGCCAGCAGCGCGGGACAGGGAGGTAGCGAGCAGTACTTC.